This section outlines one TCR beta chain sequence together with its context. Its antigen specificity is not known. No much larger clonotype is one base removed from it; base qualities were not supplied. The donors were around 39 Caucasian individuals from Russia, aged roughly 6 to 100 years, who were systemically healthy. Each donor gave 8 to 10 milliliters of peripheral blood, collected into EDTA-treated Vacutainer tubes. Ficoll-Paque density-gradient centrifugation was used to isolate PBMCs, with at least 6.5 million per sample. Total RNA was extracted from PBMCs with Trizol reagent, with at least 6 micrograms obtained per sample. Naive CD45RAhigh/CD27high T cell percentages were measured by flow cytometry on a PBMC aliquot from every donor. Via the germline V gene (reference sequence), CDR1 is MNHEY and CDR2 SMNVEV. From the cysteine up to the phenylalanine, the CDR3 has a length of 13 residues. The CDR3 DNA has 39 bases and is translated from base 1. The germline V end is reduced by 5 bases and the J end by 5 bases; junction bases left unmatched: 4.

Library preparation employed 5' RACE. The sample was run on an Illumina HiSeq 2500. A second PCR of roughly 7 to 12 cycles was run with a J-beta primer mix and a sample-barcoded 5' primer. A unique molecular identifier was introduced onto each TCR beta cDNA molecule by a template-switch 5' adaptor carrying 12 random nucleotides. Each sample yielded at least 2.5 million CDR3-containing paired-end reads. First-strand cDNA was synthesized from all RNA with the Mint cDNA synthesis kit, primed by a TRBC-specific oligonucleotide. After uracil-DNA glycosylase treatment, a first 18-cycle PCR used universal primers M1SS and BC2_uni_R on all cDNA. Processing in the source paper ran as follows. Normalization of each sample was performed by random selection of 1 million high-quality reads, each carrying a distinct molecular identifier. Instead of being binned into consensus sequences, reads with shared molecular identifiers were discarded. MiTCR, with a Q25 quality threshold and the strictest error-elimination algorithm, was used for CDR3 identification, clonotype clustering and error correction. A nonparametric unseen species model with Euler transformation was used to estimate lower-bound total TCR beta diversity. TCRdb reprocessed the public reads (quality trimming at Q25 with fastp, clone calling with MiXCR) and kept in-frame beta chains. Rows with one shared CDR3 protein collapse into an entry with the most common genes and DNA. TCRdb assigned the V and J calls; the authors' analysis was not used. Counted in this sample were more than 1 million distinct CDR3 sequences; 40% to 45% of them appeared once. The ten largest clones represent approximately 17% of the sample.

This sample is part of a study of blood T cells in healthy people across ages (dated by TCRdb to about 2015). Study-level background: Template switching captured roughly one uniquely barcoded TCR beta cDNA molecule per two T cells in model experiments. Using deep sequencing normalized with unique cDNA molecular identifiers, the study measured how TCR beta repertoire diversity changes with age. Four age groups were formed from the donors: young (average 16 years), middle-aged (roughly 38), aged (over 55) and long-lived (roughly 81). To avoid experimental bias, donors of different ages were distributed randomly across sequencing lanes. The study analyzed two additional independent replicas of 1 million unique cDNA reads from the same blood draw for two donors, one aged 18 to 30 and one aged 80 or older. General study outcomes and caveats: Observed TCR beta diversity correlated strongly with the percentage of naive T cells measured by flow cytometry. Bulk unsorted PBMC profiling prevented conclusive comparison of naive and antigen-experienced compartments. The long-lived group showed more naive CD4+ T cells, fewer expanded clones and increased TCR diversity than the aged group, suggesting age selection. Observed TCR beta diversity per million T cells fell roughly linearly with age, and a significant reduction was already apparent by age roughly 41. Because donor CMV infection status was unknown, age-related changes in expanded clonotypes were potentially confounded. Total diversity estimates from one million sequenced T cells were considered lower bounds and underestimates.

Sequencing was done on a sample of blood. Recombination joined TRBV27 with TRBJ2-5, with TRBD1 identical over 8 junction bases. The clonotype originates from a woman in her sixties in good health. The sequenced DNA: TGTGCCAGCAGTCACAGGGGGAGTGAGACCCAGTACTTC. This yields the protein CASSHRGSETQYF.